The clone carrying this TCR beta chain was picked up a small number of times. The CDR3 sequence is 18 residues long. The germline V gene has CDR1 LGHNA and CDR2 YSLEER. The J segment lost 4 bases and the V segment lost 0 bases, leaving 10 bases of the junction unmatched. The data were taken from a study of molecular identifiers for immune sequencing clone quantification. TCRdb processed the PCR reads anew with MiXCR; each CDR3 protein has one entry. The sample carries 250,000 to 350,000 distinct CDR3 sequences, over 20% recorded once. The sequencing input was naive CD8+ T cells from blood, with Jurkat cell RNA spiked in. Indicated subset: FACS-sorted CD8+CD4-CCR7+CD45RA+ naive T cells. J is TRBJ2-3 and V is TRBV4-3; 10 bases agree with TRBD2. This clonotype originated in a human donor in good health. Some libraries in this study had Jurkat cell RNA spiked in. The CDR3 loop reads CASSQEGASGRVADTQYF. The CDR3 DNA follows: TGCGCCAGCAGCCAAGAAGGCGCTAGCGGGAGAGTGGCAGATACGCAGTATTTT.